The source of this TCR beta chain is a study of regulatory T cells in long-lasting Graves disease. CDR1 is MNHNS, CDR2 SASEGT, per germline. The CDR3 totals 13 residues. V lost 3 bases and J lost 3, with 6 bases in between. Arm-PCR of CDR3 regions and iRepertoire HTBI primers were used to build TCR beta libraries. TCRdb reprocessed the multiplex PCR reads via MiXCR and lists one record per CDR3 protein. There are over 300,000 distinct CDR3 sequences in the sample; about 18% occur only once, and 29% lies in the top ten. This clonotype was recorded many times. Described time point: persistent/refractory GD, antithyroid drugs over 5 years with positive TRAb. After RNA was extracted from PBMCs, the TCR library was made from it.

This clonotype originated in a female donor with Graves disease. This material consisted of peripheral blood mononuclear cells (PBMCs), taken when the disease was refractory, from a patient treated with antithyroid drugs. This rearrangement joins TRBV6-1 to TRBJ1-5; D is unresolved. CDR3 nucleotide sequence: TGTGCCAGCAGTGAGCTCGCCAATCAGCCCCAGCATTTT. This encodes CASSELANQPQHF.